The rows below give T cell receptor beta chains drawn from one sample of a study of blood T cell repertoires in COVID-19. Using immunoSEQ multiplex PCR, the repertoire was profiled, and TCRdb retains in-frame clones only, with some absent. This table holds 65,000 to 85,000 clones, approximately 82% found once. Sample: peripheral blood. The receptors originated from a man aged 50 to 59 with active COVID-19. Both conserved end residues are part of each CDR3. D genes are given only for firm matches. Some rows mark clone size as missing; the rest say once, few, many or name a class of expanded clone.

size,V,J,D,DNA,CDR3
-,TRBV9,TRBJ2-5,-,TGTGCCAGCAGCGTAGCTAATGGAGGGAGAGGCGAGACCCAGTACTTC,CASSVANGGRGETQYF
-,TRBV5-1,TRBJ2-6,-,TGCGCCAGCAGCTCTGCGACAGGGGCCAACGTCCTGACTTTC,CASSSATGANVLTF
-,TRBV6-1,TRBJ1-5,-,TGTGCCAGCAGTGAATTTGGGACATTTGGTGATCAGCCCCAGCATTTT,CASSEFGTFGDQPQHF
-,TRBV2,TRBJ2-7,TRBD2,TGTGCCAGCAGTCGATTTACTAGCGGGGGGGGCGAGCAGTACTTC,CASSRFTSGGGEQYF
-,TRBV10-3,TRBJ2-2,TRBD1,TGTGCCATCAGTGAGGGAACAGGGGGCATCGGGGAGCTGTTTTTT,CAISEGTGGIGELFF
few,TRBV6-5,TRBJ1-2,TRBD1,TGTGCCAGCAGTTGGGACAGGGGGCGCGGAGGCTACACCTTC,CASSWDRGRGGYTF
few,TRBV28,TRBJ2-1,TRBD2,TGTGCCAGCAGTCCCTCTCCCCTAGCGGGCTCCTACAATGAGCAGTTCTTC,CASSPSPLAGSYNEQFF
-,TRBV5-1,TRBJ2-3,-,TGCGCCAGCAGCCCCTCCACACCTAGCACAGATACGCAGTATTTT,CASSPSTPSTDTQYF
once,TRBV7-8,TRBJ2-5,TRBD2,TGTGCCAGCAGCTTAGTCGGTAGCGGGAGGGGGGAGACCCAGTACTTC,CASSLVGSGRGETQYF
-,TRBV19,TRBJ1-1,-,TGTGCCAGTAGTATTGGTCGCGGTACTGAAGCTTTCTTT,CASSIGRGTEAFF
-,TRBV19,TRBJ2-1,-,TGTGCCAGTAGTATACAGGTCTCGTCCTACAATGAGCAGTTCTTC,CASSIQVSSYNEQFF
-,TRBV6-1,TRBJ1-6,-,TGTGCCAGCAGTGAAGTTGCGGGAGGGGGAGGGTATAGTCCCCTCCACTTT,CASSEVAGGGGYSPLHF
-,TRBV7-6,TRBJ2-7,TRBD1,TGTGCCAGCAGCTTAGCCCATCCGGGACAGGGCTACGAGCAGTACTTC,CASSLAHPGQGYEQYF
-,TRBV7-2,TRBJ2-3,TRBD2,TGTGCCAGCAGCCTTACTAGCGTCCCCACAGATACGCAGTATTTT,CASSLTSVPTDTQYF
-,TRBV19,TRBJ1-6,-,TGTGCCACCGCGCCCGCGGCCGGATCACCCCTCCACTTT,CATAPAAGSPLHF
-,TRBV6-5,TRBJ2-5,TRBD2,TGTGCCAGCAGCCCCGGCGGGGGGAGTAGAGAGACCCAGTACTTC,CASSPGGGSRETQYF
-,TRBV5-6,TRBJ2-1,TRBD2,TGTGCCAGCAGCTCGACTAGCGCGCCCTACAATGAGCAGTTCTTC,CASSSTSAPYNEQFF
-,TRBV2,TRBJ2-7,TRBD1,TGTGCCAGCATCTGGGACAGGGGGCCCTACGAGCAGTACTTC,CASIWDRGPYEQYF
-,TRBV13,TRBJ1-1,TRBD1,TGTGCCAGCAGCCTTACAGGGGATGGCGACACTGAAGCTTTCTTT,CASSLTGDGDTEAFF
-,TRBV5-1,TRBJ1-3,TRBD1,TGCGCCAGCAGTTTTCCCCACGCACCACAGGGGTTCGGAGCGGGAAACACCATATATTTT,CASSFPHAPQGFGAGNTIYF
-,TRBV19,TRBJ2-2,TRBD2,TGTGCCAGTAGTTCGATCTTGGGACTAGCGGGAGACACCGGGGAGCTGTTTTTT,CASSSILGLAGDTGELFF
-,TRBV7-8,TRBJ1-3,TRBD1,TGTGCCAGCAGCTTAAGGCAGGGGGTCATAAACACCATATATTTT,CASSLRQGVINTIYF
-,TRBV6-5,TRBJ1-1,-,TGTGCCAGCAGCCACCCGGGGGACACTGAAGCTTTCTTT,CASSHPGDTEAFF
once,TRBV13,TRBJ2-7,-,TGTGCCAGCAGCTCTCGGGGTACGGGAACCTACGAGCAGTACTTC,CASSSRGTGTYEQYF
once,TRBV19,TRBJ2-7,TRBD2,TGTGCCAGTAGTTATGGGAGCGGGAGGGCCTACGAGCAGTACTTC,CASSYGSGRAYEQYF
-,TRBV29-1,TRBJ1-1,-,TGCAGCGCCCTGGGGCAGAATAGGAACACTGAAGCTTTCTTT,CSALGQNRNTEAFF
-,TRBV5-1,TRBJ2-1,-,TGCGCCAGCAGCTTAGGAGACGGAGATGGGTACAATGAGCAGTTCTTC,CASSLGDGDGYNEQFF
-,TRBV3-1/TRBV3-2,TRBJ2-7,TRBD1,TGTGCCAGCAGGTTACAGGGGGTGGGCGAGCAGTACTTC,CASRLQGVGEQYF
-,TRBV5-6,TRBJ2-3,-,TGTGCCAGCAGTTTCCTCCTGGCGGGACTCACAGATACGCAGTATTTT,CASSFLLAGLTDTQYF
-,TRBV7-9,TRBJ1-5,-,TGTGCCAGCAGCCCCCTTGGTAACCAGGCCGGCAATCAGCCCCAGCATTTT,CASSPLGNQAGNQPQHF
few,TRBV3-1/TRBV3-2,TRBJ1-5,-,TGTGCCAGCAGCCAAGATCTCCCTGGAGGACAGCCCCAGCATTTT,CASSQDLPGGQPQHF
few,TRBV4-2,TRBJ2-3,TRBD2,TGTGCCAGCAGCCTTACTAGCGGTGGAGATACGCAGTATTTT,CASSLTSGGDTQYF
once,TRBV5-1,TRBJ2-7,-,TGCGCCAGCAGCTTGGGGGACATATCCTACGAGCAGTACTTC,CASSLGDISYEQYF
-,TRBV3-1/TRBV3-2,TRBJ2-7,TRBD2,TGTGCCAGCAGCCAAGGACTAGCGGGATACGAGCAGTACTTC,CASSQGLAGYEQYF